The 27 T cell receptor beta chains below come from one sample, sequenced in a study of CD8 T cells in ankylosing spondylitis. These receptors lack a known antigen. General study results and limits: About 8 highly homologous variants made up a TCR beta motif, and this motif appeared characteristic of ankylosing spondylitis blood.

TCRdb re-called the 5' RACE reads through MiXCR, storing one row per CDR3 protein. The repertoire holds fewer than 450,000 distinct CDR3 sequences, with about 15% as singletons. The sample was blood, either unsorted or a sorted T cell fraction (not recorded which). The receptors were gathered from a male donor with ankylosing spondylitis.

This clonotype was counted many times. The CDR3 loop reads CASSSVGTAGSGANVLTF. DNA of the CDR3: TGTGCCAGCAGCTCTGTCGGGACGGCGGGCTCTGGGGCCAACGTCCTGACTTTC. The genes are TRBV11-2 and TRBJ2-6; the D gene could be TRBD1 or TRBD2 (5 bases each). The CDR3 runs 18 residues. CDR1 and CDR2 (germline): SGHAT, FQNNGV. The V end lost 4 bases, the J end lost 0 bases, and 16 bases lay between the germline ends.

This clonotype came up many times. V usage is TRBV2 and J usage is TRBJ2-5; TRBD2 is a possible D gene (6 bases). CDR3 size: 15 residues. Germline lookup yields CDR1 SNHLY and CDR2 FYNNEI. V gave up 11 bases and J gave up 5 bases, with 24 bases separating them. The CDR3 bases are TGTGCCGCAGCAGAGAATGGGGCGGGGTGGGAGACCCAGTACTTC. It codes for CAAAENGAGWETQYF.

In this sample, this clonotype turned up many times. The V gene is TRBV12-3 or TRBV12-4, the J gene TRBJ2-5, with D possibly being TRBD2 (6 bases). The CDR3 consists of 14 residues. V was clipped by 4 bases and J by 6 bases, with 15 bases between them. CDR3 region: CASSSVGGSKTQYF. CDR3 DNA sequence: TGTGCCAGCAGTTCCGTGGGGGGAAGCAAGACCCAGTACTTC.

This clonotype turned up a few times. This rearrangement joins TRBV30 to TRBJ1-1, with 7 positions matching TRBD1. There are 17 residues in the CDR3. The germline V gene has CDR1 GTSNPN and CDR2 SVGIG (reference sequence). J lost 0 bases, V lost 2 bases, and 12 bases had no gene match. This chain's CDR3 is CAWSPRPGQSMNTEAFF. The CDR3 DNA reads as TGTGCCTGGAGTCCCCGACCGGGACAGTCTATGAACACTGAAGCTTTCTTT.

The rearrangement links TRBV11-2 to TRBJ1-1, with D hard to call. The CDR3 is 14 amino acids. Trimming took off 0 bases at V and 0 bases at J, with 5 bases between the two ends. Per germline, CDR1 SGHAT and CDR2 FQNNGV. CDR3 sequence (DNA): TGTGCCAGCAGCTTAGAACGGGTGAACACTGAAGCTTTCTTT. Encoded protein: CASSLERVNTEAFF.

The genes are TRBV7-2 and TRBJ2-2, with a possible D match to TRBD2 (5 bases). The ends were cut back, 5 bases at V and 4 bases at J, with 11 bases in the middle. This CDR3 contains 14 residues. Germline assignment: CDR1 SGHTA and CDR2 FQGNSA. The CDR3 bases are TGTGCCAGCAGCACCTCAGGAGGCACCGGGGAGCTGTTTTTT. It specifies CASSTSGGTGELFF.

The chain employs TRBV6-2 or TRBV6-3 and TRBJ2-1; tentatively, D is TRBD1 (8 bases). Germline V gene sequence: CDR1 MNHEY, CDR2 SVGEGT. Trimming removed 5 bases from V and 2 bases from J, with 16 bases in between. The CDR3 extends over 16 amino acids. As DNA, the CDR3 is TGTGCCAGCAGTAAACCACAGGGGGGGCCCTACAATGAGCAGTTCTTC. Translating it yields CASSKPQGGPYNEQFF.

This clonotype was recorded a few times. The chain employs TRBV12-3 or TRBV12-4 and TRBJ1-1; D remains unclear. Trimming removed 6 bases at V and 6 bases at J, with 8 bases between. The CDR3 has 11 residues. CDR3 sequence (DNA): TGTGCCAGCAGCCCGTCCTCTGAAGCTTTCTTT. Translation gives CASSPSSEAFF.

J is TRBJ2-7 and V is TRBV12-3 or TRBV12-4, with TRBD1 matching over 8 bases. The CDR3 contains 14 residues. The V gene end was trimmed by 2 bases and the J gene end by 5 bases; junction bases not matched to a gene: 5. CDR3 sequence (DNA): TGTGCCAGCAGTTTAAGACAGGGGATCCACGAGCAGTACTTC. Its protein is CASSLRQGIHEQYF.

A few counts support this clonotype. The chain carries TRBV29-1 and TRBJ2-1; no reliable D call. Germline V gene lookup returns CDR1 SQVTM and CDR2 ANQGSEA. The V gene lost 3 bases and the J gene lost 4 bases, with 10 bases spanning the gap. This CDR3 is 13 amino acids long. The CDR3 DNA reads TGCAGCGTTGAGGGTAAACGGTACAATGAGCAGTTCTTC. This encodes CSVEGKRYNEQFF.

This clonotype was counted ten times or more. V and J are TRBV2 and TRBJ2-7, with unresolved D. Trimming took off 7 bases at V and 0 bases at J, with 7 bases between the two ends. This CDR3 has 12 residues. CDR1 is SNHLY, CDR2 FYNNEI, per germline. CDR3 loop: CASTAGSYEQYF. CDR3 bases: TGTGCCAGCACAGCAGGCTCCTACGAGCAGTACTTC.

The rearrangement joins TRBV5-1 to TRBJ2-7; no clear D. CDR1 SGHRS and CDR2 YFSETQ come from the germline V gene. This CDR3 is built from 13 residues. V lost 0 bases, J lost 0 bases, and 4 bases lay in between. The CDR3 reads CASSLDASYEQYF. The CDR3, as DNA: TGCGCCAGCAGCTTGGATGCCTCCTACGAGCAGTACTTC.

This clonotype was seen only a few times. This sequence joins TRBV5-1 and TRBJ2-7; D remains ambiguous. The CDR3 extends over 13 amino acids. Germline V gene lookup returns CDR1 SGHRS and CDR2 YFSETQ. V shed 2 bases and J shed 3 bases, with 9 bases lying between them. The CDR3 DNA follows: TGCGCCAGCAGCTTAACAGAAAGCTACGAGCAGTACTTC. The encoded protein is CASSLTESYEQYF.

This clonotype was seen only a few times. This rearrangement joins TRBV3-1 to TRBJ2-2; 14 bases agree with TRBD2. The CDR3 spans 17 residues. V lost 5 bases to trimming and J lost 3 bases; unmatched junction nucleotides: 5. Germline V gives CDR1 LGHDT, CDR2 YNNKEL (reference sequence). As DNA, the CDR3 is TGTGCCAGCAGCAGGACTAGCGGGGGGTCCGACACCGGGGAGCTGTTTTTT. It yields the protein CASSRTSGGSDTGELFF.

This clonotype appeared many times. This chain joins TRBV12-3 or TRBV12-4 and TRBJ2-7; 12 nucleotides match TRBD2. The CDR3 totals 15 residues. The V gene end was trimmed by 5 bases and the J gene end by 2 bases; junction bases not matched to a gene: 4. The CDR3 DNA reads as TGTGCCAGCAGTGATAGGACTAGCGGGACCTACGAGCAGTACTTC. This encodes CASSDRTSGTYEQYF.

The chain has TRBV6-2 or TRBV6-3 and TRBJ2-7; no clear D gene. The germline V gene encodes CDR1 MNHEY and CDR2 SVGEGT. This CDR3 has 14 residues. V was cut by 0 bases and J by 6 bases, with 12 bases left in between. The CDR3 sequence is CASSYSTIEVEQYF. The CDR3 DNA reads TGTGCCAGCAGTTACTCGACGATAGAGGTCGAGCAGTACTTC.

J is TRBJ1-2 and V is TRBV18, with TRBD1 identical over 8 bases. The V segment lost 5 bases and the J segment 3 bases; nucleotides outside the gene matches: 8. This CDR3 is 15 amino acids long. Germline V gene lookup returns CDR1 KGHSH and CDR2 LQKENI. The CDR3 DNA is TGTGCCAGCTCATCCGGGACAGGTTTTGACTATGGCTACACCTTC. Translated: CASSSGTGFDYGYTF.

The chain couples TRBV5-1 to TRBJ2-3; 8 positions match TRBD2. Germline CDR1 is SGHRS and CDR2 is YFSETQ. J gave up 0 bases and V 3 bases, and 9 bases lay outside the gene matches. This CDR3 has 17 residues. The CDR3 DNA reads TGCGCCAGCAGCTCTTTAGCGGGACCGACTAGCACAGATACGCAGTATTTT. Protein: CASSSLAGPTSTDTQYF.

This sequence joins TRBV2 and TRBJ1-1, with D maybe TRBD1 (6 bases). There are 14 residues in the CDR3. V lost 2 bases to trimming and J lost 7 bases, with 14 bases between them. Per germline, CDR1 SNHLY and CDR2 FYNNEI. The CDR3 nucleotides read TGTGCCAGCAGTGAACAAGGGCAGGGGTATGAAGCTTTCTTT. Translated, it gives CASSEQGQGYEAFF.

The table lists this clonotype with a few counts. This chain links TRBV5-1 with TRBJ2-3; D call uncertain. Germline V gives CDR1 SGHRS, CDR2 YFSETQ. The CDR3 totals 12 residues. Trimming shortened V by 5 bases and J by 6 bases, and 10 bases separated the two germline ends. CDR3 nucleotide sequence: TGCGCCAGCAGAATAGACAAGGATACGCAGTATTTT. Protein product: CASRIDKDTQYF.

In this sample, this clonotype turned up a few times. At one end the junction does not follow the germline gene, possibly because of a read error. The chain combines TRBV7-7 with TRBJ2-2; D ambiguous. The CDR3 length is 16 residues. Looked up from germline, CDR1 is SSHAT and CDR2 is FNYEAQ (reference sequence). For the CDR3, the DNA is TGTGCTAGCAGCCCCCAGGTACACTCGAACACCGGGGAGCTGTTTTTT. Amino acids: CASSPQVHSNTGELFF.

In its sample, this clonotype was seen many times. The chain is built from TRBV29-1 and TRBJ2-7; tentative D call: TRBD1 (6 bases). Deletions cut 7 bases from V and 2 bases from J, with 15 bases between. The CDR3 is 13 residues long. CDR1 and CDR2 (germline): SQVTM, ANQGSEA. DNA for the CDR3: TGCAGCGCGTATGGACAGAAAACCTACGAGCAGTACTTC. It translates to CSAYGQKTYEQYF.

This chain links TRBV5-1 with TRBJ2-5; 8 nucleotides line up with TRBD2. J was trimmed by 1 base and V by 4 bases; bases with no gene match: 9. CDR1 SGHRS and CDR2 YFSETQ come from the germline V gene. The length of the CDR3 is 16 residues. In DNA form, the CDR3 reads TGCGCCAGCAGCCCGGGGGGGCTGAGGGCCCAAGAGACCCAGTACTTC. This translates into CASSPGGLRAQETQYF.

The chain is built from TRBV28 and TRBJ1-4; 7 nucleotides align to TRBD1. V was clipped by 6 bases and J by 7 bases; unmatched bases: 8. The CDR3 extends over 14 amino acids. Germline V gives CDR1 MDHEN, CDR2 SYDVKM. CDR3 sequence: CASSLTGVGEKLFF. For the CDR3, the DNA is TGTGCCAGCAGCCTAACAGGGGTGGGTGAAAAACTGTTTTTT.

In its sample, this clonotype was seen a few times. The rearrangement uses TRBV12-3 or TRBV12-4 and TRBJ2-5, with D possibly matching TRBD1 (6 bases). The CDR3 runs 16 residues. Trimming left V 6 bases short and J 5 bases short, with 22 bases between. The CDR3 sequence: CASSSPLQGRWETQYF. For the CDR3, the DNA is TGTGCCAGCAGCTCACCCCTACAGGGCCGGTGGGAGACCCAGTACTTC.

V and J are TRBV10-1 and TRBJ2-3; 10 bases agree with TRBD1. From germline, CDR1 is WNHNN and CDR2 SYGVQD (reference sequence). The CDR3 has 17 amino acids. The V segment lost 0 bases and the J segment 2 bases; nucleotides outside the gene matches: 5. CDR3 in DNA: TGCGCCAGCAGTGAGTCTTACGGGACAGGGGTCACAGATACGCAGTATTTT. This sequence encodes CASSESYGTGVTDTQYF.

This clonotype was detected a few times. The chain recombines TRBV11-2 with TRBJ1-2; TRBD1 might be the D (5 bases). V was cut by 1 base and J by 4 bases, with 13 bases left in between. The germline V gene has CDR1 SGHAT and CDR2 FQNNGV. This CDR3 spans 15 amino acids. CDR3 coding DNA: TGTGCCAGCAGCTTAGTCGGGGGACTCTCCTATGGCTACACCTTC. Translating it yields CASSLVGGLSYGYTF.